The entry below gives a single TCR beta chain sequence along with its context. The antigen is undetermined. This sample is part of a study of shared clonotypes between healthy human individuals. Study-level findings and limits: With few donors, the genetic and exposure-history diversity represented was limited.

The CDR3 consists of 16 residues. Germline CDR1 and CDR2: SEHNR and FQNEAQ (reference sequence). Unsorted samples drew genomic DNA from tens of millions of PBMCs. The genomic DNA of each subset was split evenly across several immunoSEQ plates. Only in-frame clones appear in the TCRdb table, and some are missing; sequencing was by immunoSEQ multiplex PCR. The sample has about 480,000 clones; 75% to 80% are singletons. The chain recombines TRBV7-9 with TRBJ2-5, with 7 bases fitting TRBD1. TRBJ2-7 matches the DNA end more closely, so the J call is doubtful. The specimen was PBMCs. The clonotype originates from a woman in her forties in good health. Some clones in this sample may be carry-over from other donors' samples. The CDR3 loop reads CASSAHRDSPSYEQYF. The DNA of the CDR3 is TGTGCCAGCAGCGCCCACCGGGACAGTCCATCCTACGAGCAGTACTTC.